A single TCR beta chain is shown here with its context. This sample was taken from a study of Graves' ophthalmopathy and Graves' hyperthyroidism. RNA transcripts were the template, and TCR beta CDR3 regions were amplified from them. An opening RT-PCR round employed HTBI primers and preceded a second-round multiplex PCR. Each CDR3 protein gets one entry after TCRdb re-called the multiplex PCR reads with MiXCR. The repertoire consists of more than 15,000 distinct CDR3 sequences, with roughly 46% occurring once and the leading ten covering about 25%. The V gene end was trimmed by 8 bases and the J gene end by 7 bases; junction bases not matched to a gene: 2. The CDR3 is 12 residues long. Germline CDR1 reads SNHLY; CDR2 reads FYNNEI.

This chain links TRBV2 with TRBJ2-1; 10 bases line up with TRBD2. The sequenced material came from peripheral blood. The TCR was taken from a middle-aged woman with stable Graves' hyperthyroidism. CDR3 region: CASELAGNEQFF. The CDR3 nucleotides are TGTGCCAGCGAACTAGCGGGAAATGAGCAGTTCTTC.